Given below is one T cell receptor beta chain in context. Its target is unknown. The record originates from a study of Graves' ophthalmopathy and Graves' hyperthyroidism. Study at large: The term stable hyperthyroidism indicated an absence of ophthalmopathy within 18 months of follow-up. Study-wide results and caveats: Also, most clonotypes expanded in the thyroid above 0.001 frequency appeared in blood.

Amplification of TCR beta CDR3 regions used RNA transcripts. HTBI-primed RT-PCR formed the first round, and a multiplex PCR formed the second. TCRdb ran MiXCR on the multiplex PCR reads and lists one entry per CDR3 protein. The repertoire holds around 1.1 million distinct CDR3 sequences, roughly 35% seen once, with around 10% in the top ten. The CDR3 extends over 16 amino acids. The V end was cut by 5 bases, the J end by 4 bases, with 17 bases between. Per the germline V gene, CDR1 is SEHNR and CDR2 is FQNEAQ (reference sequence). Hyperthyroidism patients, aged 18 to 65, were newly diagnosed, under 2 months' duration. Uncontrolled infections, pregnancy, lactation or other autoimmune diseases led to patient exclusion.

Sequenced input: peripheral blood or thyroid tissue (not recorded which). This chain links TRBV7-9 with TRBJ1-4; D gene uncertain. The receptor comes from an adult man with Graves' hyperthyroidism. The DNA of the CDR3 is TGTGCCAGCAGCCAACGCGGATTGGTACTTAATGAAAAACTGTTTTTT. This gives the protein CASSQRGLVLNEKLFF.